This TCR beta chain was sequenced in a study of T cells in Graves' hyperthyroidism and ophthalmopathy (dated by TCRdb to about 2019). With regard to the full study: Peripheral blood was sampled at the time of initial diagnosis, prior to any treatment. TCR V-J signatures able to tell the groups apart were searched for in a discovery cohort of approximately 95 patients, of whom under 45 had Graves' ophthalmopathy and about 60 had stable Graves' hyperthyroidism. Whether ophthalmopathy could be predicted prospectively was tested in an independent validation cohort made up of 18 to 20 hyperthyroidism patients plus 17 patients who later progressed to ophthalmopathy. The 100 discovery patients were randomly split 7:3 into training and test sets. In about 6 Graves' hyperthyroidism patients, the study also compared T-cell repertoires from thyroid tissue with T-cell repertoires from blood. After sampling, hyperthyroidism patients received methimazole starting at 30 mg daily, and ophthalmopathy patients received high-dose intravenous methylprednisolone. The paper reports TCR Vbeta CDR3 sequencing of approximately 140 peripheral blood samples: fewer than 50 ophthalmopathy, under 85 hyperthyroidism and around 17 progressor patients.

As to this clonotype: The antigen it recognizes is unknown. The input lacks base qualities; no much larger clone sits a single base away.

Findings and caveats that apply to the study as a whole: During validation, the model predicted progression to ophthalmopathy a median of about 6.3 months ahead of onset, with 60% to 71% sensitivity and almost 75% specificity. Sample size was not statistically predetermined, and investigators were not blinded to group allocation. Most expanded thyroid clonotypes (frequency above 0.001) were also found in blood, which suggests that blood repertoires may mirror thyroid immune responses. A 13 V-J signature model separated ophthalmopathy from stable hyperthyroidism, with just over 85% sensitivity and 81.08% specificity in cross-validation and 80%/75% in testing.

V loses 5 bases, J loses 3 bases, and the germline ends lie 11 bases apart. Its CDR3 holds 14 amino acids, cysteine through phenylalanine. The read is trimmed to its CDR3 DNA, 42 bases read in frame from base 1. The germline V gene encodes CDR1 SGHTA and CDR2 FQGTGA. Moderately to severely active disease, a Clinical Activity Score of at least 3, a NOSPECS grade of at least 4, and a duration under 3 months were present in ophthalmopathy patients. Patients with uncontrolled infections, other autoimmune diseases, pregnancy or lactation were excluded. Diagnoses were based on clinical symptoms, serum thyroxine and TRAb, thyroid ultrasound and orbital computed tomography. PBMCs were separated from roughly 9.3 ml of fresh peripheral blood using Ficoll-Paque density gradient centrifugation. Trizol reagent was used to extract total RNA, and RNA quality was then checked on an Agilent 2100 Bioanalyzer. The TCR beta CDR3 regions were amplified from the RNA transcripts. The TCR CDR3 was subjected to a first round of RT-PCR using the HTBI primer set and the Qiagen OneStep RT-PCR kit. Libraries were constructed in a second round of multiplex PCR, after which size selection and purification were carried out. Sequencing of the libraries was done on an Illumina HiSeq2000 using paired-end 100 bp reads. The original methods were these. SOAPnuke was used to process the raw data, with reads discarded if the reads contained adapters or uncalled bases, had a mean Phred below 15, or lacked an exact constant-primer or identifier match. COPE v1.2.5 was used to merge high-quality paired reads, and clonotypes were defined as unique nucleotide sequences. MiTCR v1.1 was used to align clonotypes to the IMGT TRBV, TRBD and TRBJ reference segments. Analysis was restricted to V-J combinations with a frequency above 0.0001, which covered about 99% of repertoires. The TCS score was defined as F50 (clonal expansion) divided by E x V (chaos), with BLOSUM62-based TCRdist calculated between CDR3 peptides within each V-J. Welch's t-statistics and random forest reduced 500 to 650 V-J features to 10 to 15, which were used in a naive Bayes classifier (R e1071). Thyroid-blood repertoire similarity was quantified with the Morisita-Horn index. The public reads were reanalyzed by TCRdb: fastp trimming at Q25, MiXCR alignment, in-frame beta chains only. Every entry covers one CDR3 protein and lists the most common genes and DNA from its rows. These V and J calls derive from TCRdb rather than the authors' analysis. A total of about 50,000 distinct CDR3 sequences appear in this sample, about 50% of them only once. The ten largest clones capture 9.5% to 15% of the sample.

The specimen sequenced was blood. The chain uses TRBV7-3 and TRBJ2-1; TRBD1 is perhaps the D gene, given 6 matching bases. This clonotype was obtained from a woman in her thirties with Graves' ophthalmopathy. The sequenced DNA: TGTGCCAGCAGCCCGGACAGTGACTACAATGAGCAGTTCTTC. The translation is CASSPDSDYNEQFF.